A single sample is the source of the 23 T cell receptor beta chains below, sequenced in a study of monozygotic twins with inflammatory bowel disease. After re-calling the 5' RACE reads, TCRdb lists one entry per CDR3 protein, DNA absent. This sample's clone table lists fewer than 550,000 distinct CDR3 sequences. The specimen sequenced was blood. The receptors were gathered from a human donor with ulcerative colitis or Crohn's disease, or a healthy co-twin of an affected twin (not recorded which).

This chain uses TRBV5-6 with TRBJ1-5. In germline, CDR1 is SGHDT, CDR2 YYEEEE. This CDR3 spans 12 amino acids. The CDR3 protein is CASSLQGQPQHF.

The chain is built from TRBV10-1 and TRBJ2-3; lacking DNA, the TRBD2 call made by TCRdb goes unchecked. The CDR3 consists of 15 residues. Germline assignment: CDR1 WNHNN and CDR2 SYGVQD (reference sequence). The CDR3 sequence: CASSESGLPLDTQYF.

This chain connects TRBV18 to TRBJ2-7; TCRdb outputs TRBD1, but without DNA this stays unchecked. The CDR3 runs to 17 residues. Germline V gene lookup returns CDR1 KGHSH and CDR2 LQKENI. CDR3 amino acids: CASSPQGTGVWVHEQYF. Full variable domain (missing parts from reference TRBV18 and TRBJ2-7): NAGVMQNPRHLVRRRGQEARLRCSPMKGHSHVYWYRQLPEEGLKFMVYLQKENIIDESGMPKERFSAEFPKEGPSILRIQQVVRGDSAAYFCASSPQGTGVWVHEQYFGPGTRLTVT.

J is TRBJ2-3 and V is TRBV7-8; the D call of TRBD2 rests on TCRdb alone, since no DNA is present to check it. CDR1 is SGHVS, CDR2 FQNEAQ, per germline. The CDR3 runs to 17 residues. This chain's CDR3 is CASSRTAAWRGTDTQYF.

The CDR3 loop is CASSEIITDTQYF. The J gene is TRBJ2-3, the V gene TRBV11-3. Germline V gene sequence: CDR1 SGHNT, CDR2 YENEEA. The CDR3 loop spans 13 amino acids.

The chain employs TRBV4-1 and TRBJ2-6; TCRdb calls TRBD2, which cannot be checked without DNA. Germline V gives CDR1 MGHRA, CDR2 YSYEKL. The CDR3 sequence is 19 residues long. CDR3 region: CASSQDQREGRSGANVLTF.

The chain couples TRBV5-1 to TRBJ2-1; TCRdb's D call of TRBD1 is untestable without DNA. Per the germline V gene, CDR1 is SGHRS and CDR2 is YFSETQ. CDR3 length equals 14 residues. CDR3 in amino acids: CASSLRQGGNEQFF.

V gene TRBV11-3 combines with J gene TRBJ1-4; TCRdb's D call, TRBD1, is unchecked because there is no DNA. Looked up from germline, CDR1 is SGHNT and CDR2 is YENEEA. The CDR3 consists of 15 residues. The CDR3 region is CASSQDRGCCEKLFF.

The V gene is TRBV19, the J gene TRBJ1-5. Germline assignment: CDR1 LNHDA and CDR2 SQIVND (reference sequence). The CDR3 runs to 14 residues. The CDR3 sequence: CASSSAGSNQPQHF.

This sequence joins TRBV20-1 and TRBJ2-7; without DNA, the TCRdb call of TRBD1 cannot be checked. Per germline, CDR1 DFQATT and CDR2 SNEGSKA (reference sequence). This CDR3 spans 14 amino acids. CDR3 protein: CSARDTGQGTEQYF.

The rearrangement links TRBV15 to TRBJ2-5; TCRdb picks TRBD2, but there is no DNA to check that call. Germline lookup yields CDR1 LNHNV and CDR2 YYDKDF (reference sequence). The CDR3 totals 16 residues. The CDR3 reads CATSESLAGGGETQYF.

This chain links TRBV19 with TRBJ2-1; absent DNA, TCRdb's TRBD2 call cannot be checked. Germline CDR1 is LNHDA and CDR2 is SQIVND (reference sequence). The CDR3 is made up of 17 amino acids. The CDR3 sequence is CASSRTSGRLSYNEQFF.

The chain is built from TRBV20-1 and TRBJ1-2; TCRdb's assignment of TRBD1 cannot be checked, as there is no DNA. The CDR3 is made up of 15 amino acids. Germline CDR1 and CDR2: DFQATT and SNEGSKA (reference sequence). CDR3 amino acids: CSARDKKGGHYGYTF.

This rearrangement joins TRBV5-1 to TRBJ2-1; lacking DNA, the TRBD1 call made by TCRdb goes unchecked. The CDR3 contains 15 residues. CDR1 is SGHRS and CDR2 is YFSETQ in the germline V gene. CDR3 in amino acids: CASSFPRGAYNEQFF. Together with reference TRBV5-1 and TRBJ2-1, the CDR3 gives the full variable domain: KAGVTQTPRYLIKTRGQQVTLSCSPISGHRSVSWYQQTPGQGLQFLFEYFSETQRNKGNFPGRFSGRQFSNSRSEMNVSTLELGDSALYLCASSFPRGAYNEQFFGPGTRLTVL.

This sequence joins TRBV20-1 and TRBJ2-3; TCRdb designates TRBD2, a call that cannot be tested without DNA. This CDR3 has 12 residues. CDR1 and CDR2 from the germline V gene are DFQATT and SNEGSKA (reference sequence). The CDR3 spells CSPRGGTDTQYF.

The chain couples TRBV7-6 to TRBJ2-3; there is no DNA to check the TCRdb D call of TRBD1. Germline loops: CDR1 SGHVS, CDR2 FNYEAQ. The length of the CDR3 is 16 residues. CDR3 protein: CASSHISGLDSDTQYF.

The genes are TRBV20-1 and TRBJ1-1; the TCRdb D gene call, TRBD1, has no DNA to confirm it. Germline values: CDR1 DFQATT, CDR2 SNEGSKA (reference sequence). CDR3 size: 12 residues. CDR3 loop: CSGCPANTEAFF.

The chain employs TRBV18 and TRBJ2-7; TCRdb returns TRBD1, unconfirmable since there is no DNA. Germline loops: CDR1 KGHSH, CDR2 LQKENI. CDR3 size: 17 residues. The CDR3: CASSPRGPQTASYEQYF.

The chain joins TRBV7-8 to TRBJ2-7. CDR1 and CDR2 (germline): SGHVS, FQNEAQ. The CDR3 extends over 14 amino acids. CDR3: CASSPRQGPYEQYF.

The rearrangement uses TRBV5-1 and TRBJ2-2. The CDR3 is 12 residues long. Germline V gene data show CDR1 as SGHRS and CDR2 as YFSETQ. CDR3: CASRLGTGELFF.

CDR3 sequence reads: CATRGQGAITGELFF. V gene TRBV10-3 combines with J gene TRBJ2-2; as DNA is missing, the TRBD1 call by TCRdb cannot be tested. This CDR3 contains 15 residues. CDR1 is ENHRY, CDR2 SYGVKD, per germline.

The gene calls are TRBV3-1 and TRBJ1-6. This CDR3 spans 19 amino acids. Looked up from germline, CDR1 is LGHDT and CDR2 is YNNKEL (reference sequence). The CDR3 sequence: CASSPPISRGMSNNSPLHF.

This sequence joins TRBV30 and TRBJ1-1; absent DNA, TCRdb's TRBD1 call cannot be checked. This CDR3 region has 13 residues. The V gene's germline CDR1 is GTSNPN and CDR2 SVGIG (reference sequence). CDR3 residues: CAWSAFHTGKGVF. Full variable domain (rest looked up from reference TRBV30 and TRBJ1-1): SQTIHQWPATLVQPVGSPLSLECTVEGTSNPNLYWYRQAAGRGLQLLFYSVGIGQISSEVPQNLSASRPQDRQFILSSKKLLLSDSGFYLCAWSAFHTGKGVFGQGTRLTVV.